The 15 T cell receptor beta chains below were found in one sample sequenced in a study of neurological immune-mediated disorders. TCRdb re-called the 5' RACE reads through MiXCR, storing one row per CDR3 protein. The table has about 71,000 distinct CDR3 sequences, roughly 13% seen once; the top ten hold around 4.3%. Time point reported: longitudinal time-point 1 (baseline). The sample comprised PBMCs. All receptors derive from a female donor with HTLV-1-associated myelopathy (HAM/TSP).

This clonotype showed up many times. The rearrangement joins TRBV4-1 to TRBJ1-4; 9 bases are a match to TRBD1. The V gene end was trimmed by 4 bases and the J gene end by 5 bases; junction bases not matched to a gene: 5. The length of the CDR3 is 15 residues. Germline CDR1 MGHRA, CDR2 YSYEKL. The CDR3 reads CASSPLGTGNEKLFF. CDR3 nucleotide sequence: TGCGCCAGCAGCCCTCTGGGGACAGGGAATGAAAAACTGTTTTTT.

This clonotype was detected ten times or more. V is TRBV15 and J is TRBJ1-5; a weak D match, TRBD1 (6 bases). V was pared by 4 bases and J by 7 bases, with 14 bases between. This CDR3 region has 14 residues. The germline V gene has CDR1 LNHNV and CDR2 YYDKDF (reference sequence). In DNA form, the CDR3 reads TGTGCCACCAGCATTGCAAGGGGGGCCCAGCCCCAGCATTTT. This sequence encodes CATSIARGAQPQHF.

This clonotype was counted at least ten times. The rearrangement uses TRBV7-3 and TRBJ2-6; 8 nucleotides align to TRBD1. The CDR3 contains 18 residues. The V gene end was trimmed by 0 bases and the J gene end by 0 bases; junction bases not matched to a gene: 4. The germline CDR1 and CDR2 sequences are SGHTA and FQGTGA. The DNA for the CDR3 is TGTGCCAGCAGCTTAACGGGACAGGCCTTCTCTGGGGCCAACGTCCTGACTTTC. This translates into CASSLTGQAFSGANVLTF.

This clonotype was detected ten times or more. This chain uses TRBV28 with TRBJ1-2; D is perhaps TRBD1 (6 bases). The CDR3 has 14 amino acids. The ends were cut back, 8 bases at V and 4 bases at J, with 17 bases in the middle. CDR1 and CDR2 (germline): MDHEN, SYDVKM. DNA of the CDR3: TGTGCCAGCGAGGGGGGCGCTGAGCCCTATGGCTACACCTTC. It yields the protein CASEGGAEPYGYTF.

This clonotype was recorded many times. The rearrangement uses TRBV7-9 and TRBJ2-3, with D possibly matching TRBD2 (5 bases). This CDR3 is 15 amino acids long. V lost 6 bases and J 4 bases, leaving 17 bases between the germline ends. Germline values: CDR1 SEHNR, CDR2 FQNEAQ (reference sequence). The CDR3 DNA reads as TGTGCCAGCAGGCCGGACCGAGGGCACCCAGATACGCAGTATTTT. Translation: CASRPDRGHPDTQYF.

This clonotype was counted ten times or more. The gene calls are TRBV28 and TRBJ2-7; 8 bases fit TRBD1. Germline V gene sequence: CDR1 MDHEN, CDR2 SYDVKM. CDR3 length equals 13 residues. V shed 3 bases, J shed 6 bases, and the junction held 4 bases outside the gene matches. Here the CDR3 DNA reads TGTGCCAGCAGTTTGAACACAGGGGGCGAGCAGTACTTC. It is translated as CASSLNTGGEQYF.

The table lists this clonotype with many counts. The V and J genes are TRBV5-5 and TRBJ2-1; 12 nucleotides align to TRBD2. The CDR3 runs to 16 residues. Germline V lookup: CDR1 SGHKS, CDR2 YYEKEE (reference sequence). J lost 6 bases, V lost 0 bases, and 4 bases had no gene match. As DNA, the CDR3 is TGTGCCAGCAGCTTGGTCCTAGCGGGGGGGCTCAATGAGCAGTTCTTC. As protein: CASSLVLAGGLNEQFF.

Ten or more counts support this clonotype. The chain uses TRBV5-1 and TRBJ2-7; D may correspond to TRBD1 or TRBD2 (5 bases each). Deletions cut 0 bases from V and 0 bases from J, with 10 bases between. The CDR3 consists of 15 residues. CDR1 is SGHRS, CDR2 YFSETQ, per germline. Here the CDR3 DNA reads TGCGCCAGCAGCTTGGGGCCAGGGAGCTCCTACGAGCAGTACTTC. It encodes CASSLGPGSSYEQYF. The full variable domain, rest sourced from reference TRBV5-1 and TRBJ2-7, is KAGVTQTPRYLIKTRGQQVTLSCSPISGHRSVSWYQQTPGQGLQFLFEYFSETQRNKGNFPGRFSGRQFSNSRSEMNVSTLELGDSALYLCASSLGPGSSYEQYFGPGTRLTVT.

This clonotype was seen a handful of times. In DNA, the CDR3 is TGTGCCAGCAGTGAAACGCTAGCGGATAGCACAGATACGCAGTATTTT. As protein: CASSETLADSTDTQYF. The V and J genes are TRBV2 and TRBJ2-3, with 7 bases identical to TRBD2. V gave up 2 bases and J gave up 0 bases; unmatched junction bases: 5. This CDR3 spans 16 amino acids. Germline V lookup: CDR1 SNHLY, CDR2 FYNNEI.

The table lists this clonotype with many counts. This chain connects TRBV10-1 to TRBJ2-7, with 8 bases fitting TRBD1. The CDR3 runs 14 residues. V shed 5 bases and J 7 bases; nucleotides not matched to a gene: 10. Germline CDR1 is WNHNN and CDR2 is SYGVQD (reference sequence). CDR3 amino acids: CASSFKGTGGEQYF. CDR3 nucleotide sequence: TGCGCCAGCAGTTTCAAGGGAACAGGGGGAGAGCAGTACTTC.

This clonotype was seen ten or more times. The genes are TRBV29-1 and TRBJ2-3; possibly TRBD1 for D (6 bases). V lost 6 bases, J lost 1 base, and 11 bases lay in between. CDR1 and CDR2 from the germline V gene are SQVTM and ANQGSEA. The CDR3 covers 13 residues. The DNA of the CDR3 is TGCAGCGTCTACAGGGACGGCACAGATACGCAGTATTTT. It yields the protein CSVYRDGTDTQYF.

Only a few counts were recorded for this clonotype. The rearrangement joins TRBV9 to TRBJ1-5; D unclear. V was pared by 0 bases and J by 2 bases, with 9 bases between. The germline gives CDR1 SGDLS, CDR2 YYNGEE. The CDR3 is 15 residues long. The CDR3 here is CASSVGSRGNQPQHF. As DNA, the CDR3 is TGTGCCAGCAGCGTAGGGAGTCGCGGCAATCAGCCCCAGCATTTT. Based on the CDR3 plus reference TRBV9 and TRBJ1-5, the full variable domain is DSGVTQTPKHLITATGQRVTLRCSPRSGDLSVYWYQQSLDQGLQFLIQYYNGEERAKGNILERFSAQQFPDLHSELNLSSLELGDSALYFCASSVGSRGNQPQHFGDGTRLSIL.

This clonotype has a count of ten or more. The rearrangement uses TRBV4-1 and TRBJ2-7; TRBD2 is a possible D gene (5 bases). Between the trimmed V and J ends, which lost 3 bases and 6 bases, there was a span of 9 bases. In germline, CDR1 is MGHRA, CDR2 YSYEKL. This CDR3 comprises 12 residues. CDR3 in amino acids: CASSHAGGEQYF. The CDR3 bases are TGCGCCAGCAGCCATGCGGGCGGCGAGCAGTACTTC.

This clonotype was seen repeatedly, ten times or more. The chain has TRBV29-1 and TRBJ2-1; possible D gene TRBD1, 6 bases. V was pared by 4 bases and J by 5 bases, with 15 bases between. CDR3 size: 14 residues. CDR1 and CDR2 (germline): SQVTM, ANQGSEA. CDR3 in DNA: TGCAGCGTTGGAGGACAGCCAGTCCACAATGAGCAGTTCTTC. This gives the protein CSVGGQPVHNEQFF.

This clonotype was recorded many times. This rearrangement joins TRBV25-1 to TRBJ2-1; no reliable D call. The CDR3 runs 16 residues. The germline V and J ends were trimmed by 2 bases and 0 bases, with 11 bases remaining between them. CDR1 is MGHDK and CDR2 is SYGVNS in the germline V gene. For the CDR3, the DNA is TGTGCCAGCAGTGAAATAGACACCCGCTCCTACAATGAGCAGTTCTTC. Its translation is CASSEIDTRSYNEQFF. Drawing the rest from reference TRBV25-1 and TRBJ2-1, the complete variable domain is EADIYQTPRYLVIGTGKKITLECSQTMGHDKMYWYQQDPGMELHLIHYSYGVNSTEKGDLSSESTVSRIRTEHFPLTLESARPSHTSQYLCASSEIDTRSYNEQFFGPGTRLTVL.